This TCR beta chain appears in the sequencing data of a study of T-cell memory formation after mild COVID-19. Across the study: Clustering of TCRs was largely donor specific.

Comments on this clonotype: Its antigen is currently unknown.

5'RACE with constant-segment primers yielded barcoded, UMI-tagged TCR alpha and TCR beta cDNA libraries. Using its own MiXCR run on the 5' RACE reads, TCRdb lists one record per CDR3 protein. The data show 550,000 to 600,000 distinct CDR3 sequences, less than 25% seen once. This CDR3 region has 14 residues. V gave up 4 bases and J gave up 0 bases, with 10 bases separating them. The V gene's germline CDR1 is MGHDK and CDR2 SYGVNS. Study-wide points: Contracting CD4+ clones were located mainly in CM and EM, and CD8+ clones in EMRA. Contracting clones from day 15 to 85 had balanced CD4/CD8; later expanders favoured CD4+.

The sequence derives from an adult woman who had mild COVID-19 (a few samples of this study predate the infection). Cell type and time point are not known. V and J are TRBV25-1 and TRBJ2-7, with no clear D. Source material: PBMCs or a T cell subset sorted from them (not recorded which). This CDR3 reads CASSGALSSYEQYF. The CDR3 region has the DNA TGTGCCAGCAGTGGGGCACTAAGCTCCTACGAGCAGTACTTC.